The entry that follows covers one T cell receptor (beta chain) sequence. The CDR3 sequence is 16 residues long. V lost 5 bases to trimming and J lost 3 bases, with 19 bases between them. Germline V gives CDR1 SEHNR, CDR2 FQNEAQ (reference sequence). This sample is drawn from a study of T cell changes during pregnancy in multiple sclerosis. The repertoire was sequenced with immunoSEQ multiplex PCR; TCRdb's copy has only in-frame clones and lacks some. The profile shows 45,000 or so clones, 70% to 90% of them singletons. This receptor was identified in a female donor in good health, enrolled as a control in a pregnancy study. This chain connects TRBV7-9 to TRBJ1-2; D is unclear. The specimen comprised CD8+ T cells from peripheral blood mononuclear cells, sampled after pregnancy. This chain's CDR3 is CASSPQLGEVDYGYTF. The CDR3 nucleotides are TGTGCCAGCAGCCCCCAGCTCGGGGAGGTTGACTATGGCTACACCTTC.